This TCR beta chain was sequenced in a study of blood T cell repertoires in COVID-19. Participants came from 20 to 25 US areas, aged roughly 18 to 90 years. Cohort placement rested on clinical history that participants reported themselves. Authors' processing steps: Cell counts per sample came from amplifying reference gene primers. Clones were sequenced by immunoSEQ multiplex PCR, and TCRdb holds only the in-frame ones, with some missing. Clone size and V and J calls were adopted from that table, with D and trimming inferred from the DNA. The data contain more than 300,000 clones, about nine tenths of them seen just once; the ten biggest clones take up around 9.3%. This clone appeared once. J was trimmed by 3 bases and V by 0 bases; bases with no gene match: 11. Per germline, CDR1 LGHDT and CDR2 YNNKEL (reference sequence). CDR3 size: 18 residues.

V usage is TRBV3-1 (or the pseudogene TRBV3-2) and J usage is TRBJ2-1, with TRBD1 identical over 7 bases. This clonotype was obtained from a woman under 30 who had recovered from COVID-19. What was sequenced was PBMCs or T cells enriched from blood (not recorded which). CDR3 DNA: TGTGCCAGCAGCCAAGATTCTGGGGACAGACTATACTACAATGAGCAGTTCTTC. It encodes CASSQDSGDRLYYNEQFF.